This T cell receptor beta chain emerged from a study of cytomegalovirus exposure and HLA in healthy donors. Whole-study findings and limits: In vitro testing confirmed a few CMV-associated chains as specific for CMV antigens.

Comments on this clone: Its matching antigen is unknown.

V lost 4 bases and J lost 10, with 8 bases in between. Germline CDR1 reads ENHRY; CDR2 reads SYGVKD. The CDR3 runs to 11 residues. Sequencing was performed with immunoSEQ multiplex PCR; in TCRdb, only in-frame clones are kept and a portion is missing. The repertoire consists of approximately 58,000 clones, with around nine tenths occurring once and the leading ten covering around 2.2%. The clonotype originates from a woman aged 30 to 39 in good health and CMV-seronegative. Material: PBMCs. This rearrangement joins TRBV10-3 to TRBJ2-1; no definite D call. The CDR3 protein is CAISGHHEQFF. CDR3 in DNA: TGTGCCATCAGTGGGCACCACGAGCAGTTCTTC.